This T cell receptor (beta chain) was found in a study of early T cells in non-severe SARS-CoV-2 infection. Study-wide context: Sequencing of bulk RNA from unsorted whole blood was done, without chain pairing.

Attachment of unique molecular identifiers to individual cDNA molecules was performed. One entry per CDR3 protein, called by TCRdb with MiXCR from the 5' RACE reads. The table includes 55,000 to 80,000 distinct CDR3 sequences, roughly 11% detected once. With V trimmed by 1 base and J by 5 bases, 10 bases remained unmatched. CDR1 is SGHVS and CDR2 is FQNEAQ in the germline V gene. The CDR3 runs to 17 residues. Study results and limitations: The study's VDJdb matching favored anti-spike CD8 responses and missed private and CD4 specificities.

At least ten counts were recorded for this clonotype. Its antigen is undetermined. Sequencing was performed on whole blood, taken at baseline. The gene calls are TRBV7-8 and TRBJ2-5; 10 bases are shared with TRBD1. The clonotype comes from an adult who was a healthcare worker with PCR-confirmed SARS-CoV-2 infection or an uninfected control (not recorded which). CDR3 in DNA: TGTGCCAGCAGCTTAGAGGGTGCAGGGACAGGGGTGGAGACCCAGTACTTC. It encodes CASSLEGAGTGVETQYF.